This T cell receptor beta chain was captured in a study of patients and donors after allogeneic stem cell transplantation. Looked up from germline, CDR1 is SGHTA and CDR2 is FQGNSA. V lost 0 bases to trimming and J lost 0 bases, with 8 bases between them. This CDR3 is 15 amino acids long. TCRdb recomputed calls from the RT-PCR reads with MiXCR, one row per CDR3 protein. The data show roughly 140,000 distinct CDR3 sequences, about two fifths seen once. This clonotype was sampled from a human donor who was either an allogeneic HSCT recipient or a stem cell or donor lymphocyte infusion donor (not recorded which). It is not recorded whose cells these are; they may come from a transplant donor. The chain is built from TRBV7-2 and TRBJ2-5; D is unclear. Sequencing was done on a sample of blood, either unsorted or a sorted T cell fraction (not recorded which). CDR3 protein: CASSLARADQETQYF. CDR3 nucleotides: TGTGCCAGCAGCTTAGCTAGGGCAGACCAAGAGACCCAGTACTTC.